Each of the 26 T cell receptor beta chains below was sequenced from the same sample in a study of sequential checkpoint blockade in melanoma. Profiling relied on immunoSEQ multiplex PCR, and the TCRdb table lists in-frame clones only, not all of them. Counted here are 18,000 or so clones, 55% to 70% occurring once; the ten biggest clones make up under 20%. Sample treatment: randomized to nivolumab then ipilimumab (arm A) or the reverse (arm B). This material consisted of CD8+ T cells sorted from blood (inferred from file names), taken from a patient given nivolumab and ipilimumab in sequence. These TCRs come from a human donor with melanoma.

The chain joins TRBV4-1 to TRBJ2-2; 8 bases line up with TRBD2. Germline trimming cut 0 bases from V and 0 bases from J; bases unmatched to any gene: 3. Germline CDR1 is MGHRA and CDR2 is YSYEKL. The CDR3 extends over 17 amino acids. This chain's CDR3 is CASSQDRGLANTGELFF. In DNA form, the CDR3 reads TGCGCCAGCAGCCAAGATAGGGGACTAGCGAACACCGGGGAGCTGTTTTTT.

V and J are TRBV10-3 and TRBJ2-7; 11 nucleotides line up with TRBD1. The CDR3 is 16 amino acids. V was pared by 5 bases and J by 4 bases, with 10 bases of the junction left unmatched. Germline loops: CDR1 ENHRY, CDR2 SYGVKD. This CDR3 reads CAISRIRDRGTYEQYF. The CDR3, as DNA: TGTGCCATCAGTCGTATCAGGGACAGGGGGACTTACGAGCAGTACTTC.

This chain joins TRBV27 and TRBJ1-2, with a weak D call TRBD1 (5 bases). Germline V lookup: CDR1 MNHEY, CDR2 SMNVEV (reference sequence). The CDR3 sequence is 16 residues long. V gave up 6 bases and J gave up 4 bases, with 21 bases separating them. The CDR3 region has the DNA TGTGCCAGCAGGGCCGCTGGGGGGAACGGCTTCTATGGCTACACCTTC. Its translation is CASRAAGGNGFYGYTF.

The chain couples TRBV5-6 to TRBJ1-5, with a possible D match to TRBD1 (5 bases). With 0 bases removed from V and 1 base from J, the gap between germline ends came to 8 bases. From germline, CDR1 is SGHDT and CDR2 YYEEEE. CDR3 length: 15 residues. The CDR3 loop reads CASSLAGGSNQPQHF. The CDR3 DNA follows: TGTGCCAGCAGCTTGGCCGGGGGGAGCAATCAGCCCCAGCATTTT.

The V gene is TRBV4-3, the J gene TRBJ2-1; 12 bases agree with TRBD2. CDR3 length equals 18 residues. The V gene end was trimmed by 4 bases and the J gene end by 5 bases; junction bases not matched to a gene: 12. Germline CDR1 LGHNA, CDR2 YSLEER. The CDR3 is CASSPETLAGGSNNEQFF. The CDR3 DNA follows: TGCGCCAGCAGCCCCGAGACCCTAGCGGGAGGGAGCAACAATGAGCAGTTCTTC.

The V and J genes are TRBV28 and TRBJ2-7, with TRBD2 matching 11 bases. From germline, CDR1 is MDHEN and CDR2 SYDVKM. V lost 3 bases, J lost 0 bases, and 10 bases stayed unmatched. The CDR3 consists of 18 residues. DNA of the CDR3: TGTGCCAGCAGTTTGGTAACTAGCGGGAGCACGACCTCCTACGAGCAGTACTTC. Amino acid sequence: CASSLVTSGSTTSYEQYF.

This clone was detected once. The chain employs TRBV27 and TRBJ2-1; 7 nucleotides agree with TRBD2. CDR1 is MNHEY, CDR2 SMNVEV, per germline (reference sequence). Trimming at V came to 5 bases and at J to 4 bases, leaving 11 bases not matched to a gene. CDR3 length: 16 residues. In nucleotides, the CDR3 is TGTGCCAGCAGTCCACCGGGACTACCCTTTTACAATGAGCAGTTCTTC. Translation: CASSPPGLPFYNEQFF.

This clone was recorded only once. This chain joins TRBV27 and TRBJ1-1, with 9 bases lining up with TRBD1. The V and J ends lost 5 bases and 2 bases, in that order; junction bases with no gene match: 6. The germline CDR1 and CDR2 sequences are MNHEY and SMNVEV (reference sequence). CDR3 length equals 15 residues. CDR3 sequence reads: CASSDRTGANTEAFF. DNA for the CDR3: TGTGCCAGCAGTGACAGGACAGGGGCAAACACTGAAGCTTTCTTT.

This clone has a single count. V usage is TRBV9 and J usage is TRBJ1-2; the D gene is possibly TRBD1 (5 bases). Germline lookup yields CDR1 SGDLS and CDR2 YYNGEE. The V and J ends lost 0 bases and 10 bases respectively, with 13 bases between them. This CDR3 is 13 amino acids long. DNA of the CDR3: TGTGCCAGCAGCGTAGCCCGGGGGTCTGACTACACCTTC. It translates to CASSVARGSDYTF. Supplemented by reference TRBV9 and TRBJ1-2, the full variable domain reads DSGVTQTPKHLITATGQRVTLRCSPRSGDLSVYWYQQSLDQGLQFLIQYYNGEERAKGNILERFSAQQFPDLHSELNLSSLELGDSALYFCASSVARGSDYTFGSGTRLTVV.

The V and J genes are TRBV30 and TRBJ2-5; 7 nucleotides line up with TRBD1. Germline CDR1 reads GTSNPN; CDR2 reads SVGIG (reference sequence). This CDR3 has 15 amino acids. The V segment lost 1 base and the J segment 2 bases; nucleotides outside the gene matches: 7. CDR3 sequence (DNA): TGTGCCTGGAGTGCCCAAGGGACAGCTCAAGAGACCCAGTACTTC. Its protein product is CAWSAQGTAQETQYF.

This rearrangement joins TRBV5-8 to TRBJ2-7; 9 bases are shared with TRBD1. Germline V gene lookup returns CDR1 SGHTS and CDR2 YDEGEE. The CDR3 has 15 amino acids. The V segment lost 4 bases and the J segment 5 bases; nucleotides outside the gene matches: 10. The CDR3 coding sequence is TGTGCCAGCAGCAGAACAGGGGGCAGACCTGACGAGCAGTACTTC. Translating gives CASSRTGGRPDEQYF.

The chain combines TRBV6-5 with TRBJ2-1; 8 nucleotides agree with TRBD2. V was pared by 3 bases and J by 12 bases, with 4 bases of the junction left unmatched. The CDR3 length is 12 residues. The germline gives CDR1 MNHEY, CDR2 SVGAGI. The CDR3 spells CASSYTAGVQFF. CDR3 nucleotide sequence: TGTGCCAGCAGTTATACAGCGGGAGTGCAGTTCTTC.

This clone was counted a few times. The chain combines TRBV7-2 with TRBJ2-1; 8 nucleotides align to TRBD2. The trim removed 5 bases at V and 1 base at J, leaving 13 bases unmatched. The CDR3 extends over 18 amino acids. CDR1 and CDR2 from the germline V gene are SGHTA and FQGNSA. The CDR3 bases are TGTGCCAGCAGCCCCCTCCCAGGCGGGGGGATTTCCTACAATGAGCAGTTCTTC. It yields the protein CASSPLPGGGISYNEQFF. The full variable domain, with the rest looked up from reference TRBV7-2 and TRBJ2-1, is GAGVSQSPSNKVTEKGKDVELRCDPISGHTALYWYRQSLGQGLEFLIYFQGNSAPDKSGLPSDRFSAERTGGSVSTLTIQRTQQEDSAVYLCASSPLPGGGISYNEQFFGPGTRLTVL.

The chain links TRBV9 to TRBJ1-1, with D perhaps matching TRBD1 (5 bases). CDR1 and CDR2 (germline): SGDLS, YYNGEE. CDR3 length equals 13 residues. The ends were cut back, 0 bases at V and 3 bases at J, with 6 bases in the middle. CDR3 protein: CASSVGGDTEAFF. DNA of the CDR3: TGTGCCAGCAGCGTAGGGGGGGACACTGAAGCTTTCTTT.

The CDR3 bases are TGTGCCAGTAGTAGCACGTCGGAGGGTTCCTATAATTCACCCCTCCACTTT. This translates into CASSSTSEGSYNSPLHF. This chain links TRBV19 with TRBJ1-6; D is uncertain. Germline loops: CDR1 LNHDA, CDR2 SQIVND (reference sequence). V was trimmed by 4 bases and J by 1 base, leaving 14 bases between them. The CDR3 spans 17 residues. The full variable domain, in which reference TRBV19 and TRBJ1-6 provide the parts outside the CDR3, is DGGITQSPKYLFRKEGQNVTLSCEQNLNHDAMYWYRQDPGQGLRLIYYSQIVNDFQKGDIAEGYSVSREKKESFPLTVTSAQKNPTAFYLCASSSTSEGSYNSPLHFGNGTRLTVT.

The gene calls are TRBV4-1 and TRBJ2-1; tentative D call: TRBD1 (6 bases). This CDR3 is 14 amino acids long. CDR1 and CDR2 (germline): MGHRA, YSYEKL. The ends were cut back, 4 bases at V and 7 bases at J, with 14 bases in the middle. The CDR3 is CASSRSGERNEQFF. Written as DNA, the CDR3 is TGCGCCAGCAGCCGCTCAGGGGAACGTAATGAGCAGTTCTTC.

The table lists this clone with a count of one. This sequence joins TRBV5-4 and TRBJ2-7, with TRBD1 matching over 7 bases. This CDR3 spans 16 amino acids. V was clipped by 2 bases and J by 2 bases; unmatched bases: 10. CDR1 is SGHNT, CDR2 YYREEE, per germline (reference sequence). CDR3 loop: CASSFSDDREAYEQYF. In nucleotides, the CDR3 is TGTGCCAGCAGCTTCTCGGACGACAGGGAAGCCTACGAGCAGTACTTC.

The gene calls are TRBV28 and TRBJ1-4; D is unresolved. V lost 5 bases and J 11 bases, leaving 12 bases between the germline ends. CDR1 is MDHEN and CDR2 is SYDVKM in the germline V gene. This CDR3 comprises 12 residues. CDR3 loop: CASSPPTGKLFF. CDR3 in DNA: TGTGCCAGCAGTCCACCGACTGGGAAACTGTTTTTT.

This chain joins TRBV7-9 and TRBJ1-2, with 9 nucleotides matching TRBD1. This CDR3 is 13 amino acids long. Germline V gene data show CDR1 as SEHNR and CDR2 as FQNEAQ (reference sequence). The ends lost 5 bases at V and 7 bases at J; junction bases unmatched: 5. The CDR3 bases are TGTGCCAGCAGCATTGGGACAGGGTCTGGCTACACCTTC. Translating gives CASSIGTGSGYTF.

The chain uses TRBV9 and TRBJ1-1, with D tentatively TRBD1 (6 bases). The length of the CDR3 is 14 residues. Germline CDR1 reads SGDLS; CDR2 reads YYNGEE. V lost 4 bases to trimming and J lost 2 bases, with 12 bases between them. CDR3 nucleotide sequence: TGTGCCAGCAGCAAAGAGACAGGAAACACTGAAGCTTTCTTT. It is translated as CASSKETGNTEAFF.

This clone was seen a single time. The chain recombines TRBV30 with TRBJ1-1, with a tentative D call TRBD1 (6 bases). Germline CDR1 reads GTSNPN; CDR2 reads SVGIG (reference sequence). Between the trimmed V and J ends, which lost 0 bases and 4 bases, there was a span of 12 bases. The CDR3 loop spans 14 amino acids. Written as DNA, the CDR3 is TGTGCCTGGAGTGTATTACAGGGAGTCACTGAAGCTTTCTTT. Translation gives CAWSVLQGVTEAFF.

The rearrangement uses TRBV5-1 and TRBJ1-2, with 9 positions matching TRBD1. The CDR3 loop spans 13 amino acids. Germline trimming cut 4 bases from V and 4 bases from J; bases unmatched to any gene: 2. CDR1 and CDR2 (germline): SGHRS, YFSETQ. CDR3 residues: CASSTGGSYGYTF. As DNA, the CDR3 is TGCGCCAGCAGCACAGGGGGCAGCTATGGCTACACCTTC. Drawing the rest from reference TRBV5-1 and TRBJ1-2, the complete variable domain is KAGVTQTPRYLIKTRGQQVTLSCSPISGHRSVSWYQQTPGQGLQFLFEYFSETQRNKGNFPGRFSGRQFSNSRSEMNVSTLELGDSALYLCASSTGGSYGYTFGSGTRLTVV.

The V gene is TRBV29-1, the J gene TRBJ2-7; TRBD1 is a possible D gene (7 bases). Trimming pared 3 bases from V and 3 bases from J, leaving 18 bases between. The V gene's germline CDR1 is SQVTM and CDR2 ANQGSEA. This CDR3 is built from 15 residues. The CDR3 here is CSVEIRGDANYEQYF. The CDR3 nucleotides are TGCAGCGTTGAGATCAGGGGGGACGCGAACTACGAGCAGTACTTC.

The chain carries TRBV11-3 and TRBJ2-1; TRBD1 matches 9 bases. Trimming at V came to 0 bases and at J to 5 bases, leaving 2 bases not matched to a gene. This CDR3 has 15 residues. Per the germline V gene, CDR1 is SGHNT and CDR2 is YENEEA. The CDR3 nucleotides are TGTGCCAGCAGCTTAGATTGGGACAGGGACAATGAGCAGTTCTTC. It codes for CASSLDWDRDNEQFF.

The chain couples TRBV4-1 to TRBJ2-5, with 11 bases identical to TRBD1. The CDR3 has 15 residues. The V segment lost 2 bases and the J segment 5 bases; nucleotides outside the gene matches: 4. The V gene's germline CDR1 is MGHRA and CDR2 YSYEKL. The CDR3 sequence: CASSQWTGGEETQYF. For the CDR3, the DNA is TGCGCCAGCAGCCAATGGACAGGGGGCGAGGAGACCCAGTACTTC.

This rearrangement joins TRBV2 to TRBJ1-2, with 8 bases matching TRBD1. Per germline, CDR1 SNHLY and CDR2 FYNNEI. The CDR3 spans 15 residues. The V and J ends lost 5 bases and 8 bases, in that order; junction bases with no gene match: 13. Here the CDR3 reads CASSTRTGIAVGYTF. The CDR3 nucleotides read TGTGCCAGCAGTACGCGGACAGGGATCGCGGTGGGCTACACCTTC.